The 18 T cell receptor beta chains given below trace back to one sample, sequenced in a study of T-cell memory formation after mild COVID-19. TCRdb re-derived calls from the 5' RACE reads in MiXCR, one entry per CDR3 protein. The sample has approximately 46,000 distinct CDR3 sequences; over 6.5% are singletons. Sequencing was done on a sample of PBMCs or a T cell subset sorted from them (not recorded which). These receptors were taken from an adult who had mild COVID-19 (a few samples of this study predate the infection). Cell type and time point are not known.

The table lists this clonotype with many counts. Written as DNA, the CDR3 is TGTGCCAGCAGCCCCCGGGCTAGCGGTTCCTACGAGCAGTACTTC. This sequence encodes CASSPRASGSYEQYF. This chain uses TRBV3-1 with TRBJ2-7, with 7 positions matching TRBD2. Germline CDR1 and CDR2: LGHDT and YNNKEL (reference sequence). The length of the CDR3 is 15 residues. The V gene end was trimmed by 4 bases and the J gene end by 1 base; junction bases not matched to a gene: 7.

This clonotype came up a few times. The V call is TRBV25-1, the J call TRBJ2-5; D ambiguous. Trimming shortened V by 6 bases and J by 7 bases, and 21 bases separated the two germline ends. The germline CDR1 and CDR2 sequences are MGHDK and SYGVNS. The CDR3 contains 15 residues. The CDR3 DNA reads TGTGCCAGCAGCCCAGTCGGCCCCCATAGTGGGACCCAGTACTTC. This translates into CASSPVGPHSGTQYF.

This clonotype was recorded at least ten times. The chain has TRBV12-3 or TRBV12-4 and TRBJ1-1; TRBD1 is a possible D gene (6 bases). There are 16 residues in the CDR3. V was pared by 6 bases and J by 1 base, with 18 bases between. CDR3: CASRMNWGGSNTEAFF. The CDR3 DNA is TGTGCCAGCAGGATGAACTGGGGGGGCTCGAACACTGAAGCTTTCTTT.

A few counts support this clonotype. The chain couples TRBV2 to TRBJ2-3; TRBD2 might be the D (6 bases). V lost 2 bases to trimming and J lost 1 base, with 19 bases between them. The CDR3 is made up of 18 amino acids. The germline CDR1 and CDR2 sequences are SNHLY and FYNNEI. CDR3 sequence: CASSETIIIPGGTDTQYF. The CDR3 nucleotides read TGTGCCAGCAGTGAAACCATCATAATACCGGGGGGCACAGATACGCAGTATTTT.

The chain couples TRBV5-5 to TRBJ1-1; D is unresolved. There are 14 residues in the CDR3. Per germline, CDR1 SGHKS and CDR2 YYEKEE (reference sequence). Trimming shortened V by 4 bases and J by 2 bases, and 12 bases separated the two germline ends. The chain's CDR3 is CASSLGSINTEAFF. CDR3 bases: TGTGCCAGCAGCCTGGGATCCATTAACACTGAAGCTTTCTTT.

This clonotype occurred many times. The chain combines TRBV5-1 with TRBJ2-3; D may be TRBD2 (7 bases). Per the germline V gene, CDR1 is SGHRS and CDR2 is YFSETQ. CDR3 length equals 16 residues. V was cut by 4 bases and J by 0 bases, with 15 bases left in between. CDR3 in DNA: TGCGCCAGCAGCCGCGAGGGGGGGTGGAGCACAGATACGCAGTATTTT. This encodes CASSREGGWSTDTQYF. Combining the CDR3 with reference TRBV5-1 and TRBJ2-3 gives the whole variable domain KAGVTQTPRYLIKTRGQQVTLSCSPISGHRSVSWYQQTPGQGLQFLFEYFSETQRNKGNFPGRFSGRQFSNSRSEMNVSTLELGDSALYLCASSREGGWSTDTQYFGPGTRLTVL.

This clonotype has only a few counts. In DNA form, the CDR3 reads TGTGCCAGCAGCTTGGAACAGGGGCGCGTTATAGATACGCAGTATTTT. This translates into CASSLEQGRVIDTQYF. The genes are TRBV5-6 and TRBJ2-3, with TRBD1 matching over 7 bases. CDR3 size: 16 residues. Unmatched junction bases numbered 9, after V lost 0 bases and J lost 5 bases. Germline CDR1 reads SGHDT; CDR2 reads YYEEEE. The full variable domain, in which reference TRBV5-6 and TRBJ2-3 provide the parts outside the CDR3, is DAGVTQSPTHLIKTRGQQVTLRCSPKSGHDTVSWYQQALGQGPQFIFQYYEEEERQRGNFPDRFSGHQFPNYSSELNVNALLLGDSALYLCASSLEQGRVIDTQYFGPGTRLTVL.

A word on this clonotype: This clone may be a read error of a much larger clone one base away. This rearrangement joins TRBV25-1 to TRBJ2-7; D is possibly TRBD1 (6 bases). CDR1 and CDR2 (germline): MGHDK, SYGVNS. Trimming removed 3 bases from V and 2 bases from J, with 14 bases in between. The CDR3 length is 15 residues. CDR3 residues: CASSDLTGATYEQYF. Written as DNA, the CDR3 is TGTGCCAGCAGTGACCTGACAGGCGCAACCTACGAGCAGTACTTC.

This clonotype was seen repeatedly, ten times or more. The genes are TRBV7-2 and TRBJ1-1; no clear D. The CDR3 is 14 amino acids. With 1 base removed from V and 4 bases from J, the gap between germline ends came to 10 bases. Germline CDR1 and CDR2: SGHTA and FQGNSA. Written as DNA, the CDR3 is TGTGCCAGCAGCTTAGTTGGGGTCGCCACTGAAGCTTTCTTT. This translates into CASSLVGVATEAFF.

The chain combines TRBV5-4 with TRBJ2-2, with D unresolved. The ends were cut back, 6 bases at V and 5 bases at J, with 11 bases in the middle. Germline CDR1 and CDR2: SGHNT and YYREEE (reference sequence). This CDR3 comprises 13 residues. The CDR3 nucleotides are TGTGCCAGCACCGGGCGGTTGACCGGGGAGCTGTTTTTT. As protein: CASTGRLTGELFF.

In its sample, this clonotype was seen many times. The rearrangement uses TRBV6-2 or TRBV6-3 and TRBJ2-1; TRBD1 agrees at 11 bases. Germline CDR1 MNHEY, CDR2 SVGEGT. This CDR3 is 13 amino acids long. The junction had 2 bases not matched to a gene; V was cut back by 5 bases and J by 8 bases. This chain's CDR3 is CASSGTGGHEQFF. The CDR3 region has the DNA TGTGCCAGCAGTGGGACAGGGGGGCATGAGCAGTTCTTC.

The table lists this clonotype with many counts. CDR3 amino acids: CASSFGSANTETQYF. CDR3 bases: TGTGCCAGCAGCTTCGGATCAGCTAACACGGAGACCCAGTACTTC. V gene TRBV7-2 combines with J gene TRBJ2-5; unclear D gene. The CDR3 contains 15 residues. Germline V lookup: CDR1 SGHTA, CDR2 FQGNSA. Trimming took off 3 bases at V and 5 bases at J, with 16 bases between the two ends.

This chain uses TRBV20-1 with TRBJ1-4; D is ambiguous. Trimming cost V 6 bases and J 5 bases, with 13 bases left between them. Germline V gene sequence: CDR1 DFQATT, CDR2 SNEGSKA (reference sequence). CDR3 length: 13 residues. CDR3 loop: CSAEGGKNEKLFF. Here the CDR3 DNA reads TGCAGTGCAGAGGGAGGGAAGAATGAAAAACTGTTTTTT.

The rearrangement joins TRBV9 to TRBJ1-2; D unclear. V was pared by 4 bases and J by 0 bases, with 19 bases between. There are 17 residues in the CDR3. The germline CDR1 and CDR2 sequences are SGDLS and YYNGEE. DNA for the CDR3: TGTGCCAGCAGCCCCTCAGACCAGCTACAACCTAACTATGGCTACACCTTC. Protein sequence: CASSPSDQLQPNYGYTF.

This clonotype was seen ten or more times. The chain carries TRBV12-3 or TRBV12-4 and TRBJ2-2; D perhaps matches TRBD2 (5 bases). CDR3 length equals 14 residues. V lost 7 bases to trimming and J lost 4 bases, with 13 bases between them. CDR3 nucleotides: TGTGCCAGCACCAGGACTGACACCACCGGGGAGCTGTTTTTT. This sequence encodes CASTRTDTTGELFF.

The chain joins TRBV9 to TRBJ2-3; 7 nucleotides match TRBD2. This CDR3 spans 13 amino acids. With V trimmed by 4 bases and J by 6 bases, 5 bases remained unmatched. Germline-derived CDR1 and CDR2 are SGDLS and YYNGEE. The CDR3 sequence: CASSPGGSDTQYF. In DNA, the CDR3 is TGTGCCAGCAGCCCCGGGGGGTCGGATACGCAGTATTTT.

This clonotype came up a few times. V gene TRBV3-1 combines with J gene TRBJ2-1; no reliable D call. Trimming stripped 3 bases from V and 4 bases from J, with 10 bases between. This CDR3 has 14 amino acids. Per germline, CDR1 LGHDT and CDR2 YNNKEL (reference sequence). Here the CDR3 DNA reads TGTGCCAGCAGCCACGGTCTGGGATACAATGAGCAGTTCTTC. This gives the protein CASSHGLGYNEQFF.

This clonotype showed up many times. The genes are TRBV5-1 and TRBJ2-1; D may match TRBD1 or TRBD2 (6 bases each). The germline V gene encodes CDR1 SGHRS and CDR2 YFSETQ. The CDR3 loop spans 13 amino acids. The germline V and J ends were trimmed by 4 bases and 8 bases, with 13 bases remaining between them. This chain's CDR3 is CASSGGGLDEQFF. The CDR3 bases are TGCGCCAGCAGCGGAGGGGGGCTGGATGAGCAGTTCTTC.